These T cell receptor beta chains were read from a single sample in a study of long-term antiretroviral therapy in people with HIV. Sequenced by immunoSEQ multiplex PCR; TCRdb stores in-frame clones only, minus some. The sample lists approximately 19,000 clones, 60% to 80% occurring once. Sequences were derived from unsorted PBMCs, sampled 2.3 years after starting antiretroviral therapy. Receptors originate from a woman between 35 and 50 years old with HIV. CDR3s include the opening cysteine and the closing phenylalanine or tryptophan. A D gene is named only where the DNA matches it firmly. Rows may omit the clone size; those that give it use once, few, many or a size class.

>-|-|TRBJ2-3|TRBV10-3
TGTGCCATCAGTCCCGACGGGAGAGACGATACGCAGTATTTT
CAISPDGRDDTQYF
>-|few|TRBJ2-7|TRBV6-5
TGTGCCAGCAGTTACTCGGCCGGGACGGGGAACTACGAGCAGTACTTC
CASSYSAGTGNYEQYF
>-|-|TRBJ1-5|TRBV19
TGTGCCAGTAGTATTACCGGTTTCAATCAGCCCCAGCATTTT
CASSITGFNQPQHF
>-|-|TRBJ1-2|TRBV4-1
TGCGCCAGCAGCCAAGGGGAGGTTCTCGGCTACACCTTC
CASSQGEVLGYTF
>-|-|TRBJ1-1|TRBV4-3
TGCGCCAGCAGCGGGACGGTGAACACTGAAGCTTTCTTT
CASSGTVNTEAFF
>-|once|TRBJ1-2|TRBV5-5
TGTGCCAGCAGCTTGTGGGGGGACTATGGCTACACCTTC
CASSLWGDYGYTF
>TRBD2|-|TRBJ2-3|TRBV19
TGTGCCAGTAGTATTCGGCTTCTAGCGGGAGGAATAACAGATACGCAGTATTTT
CASSIRLLAGGITDTQYF
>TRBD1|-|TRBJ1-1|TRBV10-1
TGCGCCAGCAGTGGACAGGGTACCACTGAAGCTTTCTTT
CASSGQGTTEAFF
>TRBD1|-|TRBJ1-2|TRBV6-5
TGTGCCAGCAGTTACTTCGACAGGGTGGAAGGCTACACCTTC
CASSYFDRVEGYTF
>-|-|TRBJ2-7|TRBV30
TGTGCCTGGGCTGCTTCCTACGAGCAGTACTTC
CAWAASYEQYF
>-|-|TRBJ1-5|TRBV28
TGTGCCAGCAGTTCAACACAGGGAGTCACATATCAGCCCCAGCATTTT
CASSSTQGVTYQPQHF
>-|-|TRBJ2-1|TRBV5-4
TGTGCCACCCGGACCGACTCCTACAATGAGCAGTTCTTC
CATRTDSYNEQFF
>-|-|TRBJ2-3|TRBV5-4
TGTGCCAGCAGCTTGGCCTTGGGAGTTAGCACAGATACGCAGTATTTT
CASSLALGVSTDTQYF
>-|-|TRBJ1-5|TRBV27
TGTGCCAGCAGTTTAACTGGGGCACAGCCCCAGCATTTT
CASSLTGAQPQHF
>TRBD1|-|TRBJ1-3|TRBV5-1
TGCGCCAGCAGCTTGACCCCAGGGGGGGCAGGAAACACCATATATTTT
CASSLTPGGAGNTIYF
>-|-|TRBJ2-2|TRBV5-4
TGTGCCAGCAGCTTGCTTTCGGGACAGAACACCGGGGAGCTGTTTTTT
CASSLLSGQNTGELFF